The 18 T cell receptor beta chains in this list originate from one sample, sequenced in a study of CD8 T cells in Susac syndrome. Reverse transcription of roughly 0.45 to 1 ug RNA was carried out with random hexamers. In TCRdb, the immunoSEQ multiplex PCR reads were re-called with MiXCR into one record per CDR3 protein. This sample has roughly 160,000 distinct CDR3 sequences, with approximately 95% found just once. The sequencing sample was made of CD4+ T cells from PBMCs. The receptors derive from a human donor with Susac syndrome.

V is TRBV28 and J is TRBJ1-2, with D perhaps TRBD1 (5 bases). Germline V gene data show CDR1 as MDHEN and CDR2 as SYDVKM. CDR3 length: 13 residues. The CDR3 DNA is TGTGCGGCTTCGGGGCTTACCATAGGAGGCTACACCTTC. Translated, it gives CAASGLTIGGYTF.

The J gene is TRBJ2-5, the V gene TRBV29-1; no reliable D call. This CDR3 has 13 residues. Germline CDR1 and CDR2: SQVTM and ANQGSEA. The ends were cut back, 4 bases at V and 4 bases at J, with 13 bases in the middle. The CDR3 coding sequence is TGCAGCGTTGGAGACCAGGTTGGAGAGACCCAGTACTTC. Translation: CSVGDQVGETQYF.

This clonotype was observed once. This chain joins TRBV9 and TRBJ1-1; 7 bases align to TRBD1. After removal of 0 bases from V and 8 bases from J, the junction contained 4 bases not matched to a gene. CDR1 and CDR2 from the germline V gene are SGDLS and YYNGEE. The CDR3 has 13 amino acids. This CDR3 reads CASSVEGAREAFF. The DNA of the CDR3 is TGTGCCAGCAGCGTAGAGGGGGCTCGAGAAGCTTTCTTT.

This chain links TRBV9 with TRBJ2-2; D unclear. V was pared by 4 bases and J by 1 base, with 8 bases between. The CDR3 covers 14 residues. Germline CDR1 and CDR2: SGDLS and YYNGEE. This CDR3 reads CASSTSGNTGELFF. The CDR3, as DNA: TGTGCCAGCAGCACTTCCGGGAACACCGGGGAGCTGTTTTTT.

The chain couples TRBV2 to TRBJ2-5; D is undetermined. There are 13 residues in the CDR3. V was pared by 8 bases and J by 5 bases, with 15 bases between. Looked up from germline, CDR1 is SNHLY and CDR2 is FYNNEI. The CDR3 region has the DNA TGTGCCAGCTCGAACATCGTTGGGGAGACCCAGTACTTC. Translation: CASSNIVGETQYF.

The V gene is TRBV29-1, the J gene TRBJ2-7, with D unclear. Germline loops: CDR1 SQVTM, CDR2 ANQGSEA. The CDR3 totals 11 residues. The germline V and J ends were trimmed by 3 bases and 3 bases, with 6 bases remaining between them. The CDR3 here is CSVENSYEQYF. The CDR3 coding sequence is TGCAGCGTTGAGAACAGCTACGAGCAGTACTTC.

The rearrangement links TRBV5-6 to TRBJ2-6, with D perhaps TRBD1 (7 bases). The CDR3 has 14 amino acids. Deletions cut 7 bases from V and 0 bases from J, with 8 bases between. Germline CDR1 reads SGHDT; CDR2 reads YYEEEE. This chain's CDR3 is CASQGGSGANVLTF. The CDR3 DNA is TGTGCCAGCCAGGGGGGCTCTGGGGCCAACGTCCTGACTTTC.

The chain uses TRBV30 and TRBJ1-5, with 7 nucleotides matching TRBD1. The V and J ends lost 5 bases and 7 bases, in that order; junction bases with no gene match: 14. Germline V lookup: CDR1 GTSNPN, CDR2 SVGIG (reference sequence). The CDR3 is 15 amino acids. CDR3 coding DNA: TGTGCCTGGGCCGGAGGAACAGGGGCGGAACAGCCCCAGCATTTT. Its translation: CAWAGGTGAEQPQHF.

The rearrangement links TRBV2 to TRBJ2-1, with 9 bases identical to TRBD2. V lost 6 bases, J lost 4 bases, and 7 bases stayed unmatched. This CDR3 is built from 15 residues. Germline values: CDR1 SNHLY, CDR2 FYNNEI. CDR3 nucleotide sequence: TGTGCCAGCAGGGCCGGGACTAGCAGATACAATGAGCAGTTCTTC. Protein product: CASRAGTSRYNEQFF.

V is TRBV29-1 and J is TRBJ2-2; TRBD2 aligns across 12 bases. This CDR3 region has 13 residues. The V segment lost 6 bases and the J segment 7 bases; nucleotides outside the gene matches: 3. Germline V CDR1 and CDR2: SQVTM, ANQGSEA. Written as DNA, the CDR3 is TGCAGCGTACGACTAGCGGGGGTCGGGGAGCTGTTTTTT. Amino acids: CSVRLAGVGELFF.

This clonotype was counted a single time. The J gene is TRBJ2-7, the V gene TRBV5-1, with 7 bases fitting TRBD1. Germline V gene data show CDR1 as SGHRS and CDR2 as YFSETQ. Trimming removed 7 bases from V and 0 bases from J; junction bases left unmatched: 7. The CDR3 has 14 residues. CDR3 sequence: CASSPGQISYEQYF. In nucleotides, the CDR3 is TGCGCCAGCTCACCGGGACAGATCTCCTACGAGCAGTACTTC.

This chain uses TRBV25-1 with TRBJ1-4; no clear D. The V gene lost 5 bases and the J gene lost 6 bases, with 19 bases spanning the gap. This CDR3 has 16 residues. Germline V lookup: CDR1 MGHDK, CDR2 SYGVNS. In DNA form, the CDR3 reads TGTGCCAGCAGTTGGATAGATCAGGCGGGGTATGAAAAACTGTTTTTT. Translation gives CASSWIDQAGYEKLFF.

The chain couples TRBV12-3 or TRBV12-4 to TRBJ2-2; D is unclear. The CDR3 runs to 13 residues. The V end was cut by 7 bases, the J end by 6 bases, with 12 bases between. CDR3 sequence: CASTPFVSGELFF. In DNA form, the CDR3 reads TGTGCCAGCACTCCCTTTGTGTCCGGGGAGCTGTTTTTT.

The chain carries TRBV28 and TRBJ2-2; D may be TRBD2 (6 bases). Germline V CDR1 and CDR2: MDHEN, SYDVKM. The V and J ends lost 5 bases and 0 bases respectively, with 10 bases between them. CDR3 length equals 15 residues. The CDR3 protein is CASSPPGANTGELFF. The CDR3 region has the DNA TGTGCCAGCAGTCCCCCGGGGGCGAACACCGGGGAGCTGTTTTTT. The whole variable domain, filled in from reference TRBV28 and TRBJ2-2, reads DVKVTQSSRYLVKRTGEKVFLECVQDMDHENMFWYRQDPGLGLRLIYFSYDVKMKEKGDIPEGYSVSREKKERFSLILESASTNQTSMYLCASSPPGANTGELFFGEGSRLTVL.

V usage is TRBV12-3 or TRBV12-4 and J usage is TRBJ2-1; the match to TRBD2 covers 7 bases. V lost 8 bases and J lost 10; bases outside the gene matches: 11. The CDR3 extends over 13 amino acids. The CDR3 DNA is TGTGCCAGCGACTCCTCGGGGAGGGCGGAGCAGTTCTTC. Encoded protein: CASDSSGRAEQFF.

The chain uses TRBV12-3 or TRBV12-4 and TRBJ1-1, with 8 bases identical to TRBD1. V shed 6 bases, J shed 5 bases, and the junction held 5 bases outside the gene matches. The CDR3 totals 13 residues. The CDR3 DNA is TGTGCCAGCAGCCGCAGGGGGCGAACTGAAGCTTTCTTT. This translates into CASSRRGRTEAFF.

The rearrangement joins TRBV12-3 or TRBV12-4 to TRBJ2-1, with 9 bases that match TRBD2. The ends lost 3 bases at V and 12 bases at J; junction bases unmatched: 9. The CDR3 extends over 14 amino acids. The CDR3 is CASSFSGLAPRQFF. The DNA of the CDR3 is TGTGCCAGCAGTTTTTCGGGACTAGCCCCGAGGCAGTTCTTC.

A single count supports this clonotype. This chain links TRBV20-1 with TRBJ2-7, with D unclear. Germline values: CDR1 DFQATT, CDR2 SNEGSKA (reference sequence). This CDR3 spans 14 amino acids. The ends were cut back, 6 bases at V and 3 bases at J, with 18 bases in the middle. The CDR3 region has the DNA TGCAGTGCCGAATCGGGTGAAAGTGGCTACGAGCAGTACTTC. This encodes CSAESGESGYEQYF.